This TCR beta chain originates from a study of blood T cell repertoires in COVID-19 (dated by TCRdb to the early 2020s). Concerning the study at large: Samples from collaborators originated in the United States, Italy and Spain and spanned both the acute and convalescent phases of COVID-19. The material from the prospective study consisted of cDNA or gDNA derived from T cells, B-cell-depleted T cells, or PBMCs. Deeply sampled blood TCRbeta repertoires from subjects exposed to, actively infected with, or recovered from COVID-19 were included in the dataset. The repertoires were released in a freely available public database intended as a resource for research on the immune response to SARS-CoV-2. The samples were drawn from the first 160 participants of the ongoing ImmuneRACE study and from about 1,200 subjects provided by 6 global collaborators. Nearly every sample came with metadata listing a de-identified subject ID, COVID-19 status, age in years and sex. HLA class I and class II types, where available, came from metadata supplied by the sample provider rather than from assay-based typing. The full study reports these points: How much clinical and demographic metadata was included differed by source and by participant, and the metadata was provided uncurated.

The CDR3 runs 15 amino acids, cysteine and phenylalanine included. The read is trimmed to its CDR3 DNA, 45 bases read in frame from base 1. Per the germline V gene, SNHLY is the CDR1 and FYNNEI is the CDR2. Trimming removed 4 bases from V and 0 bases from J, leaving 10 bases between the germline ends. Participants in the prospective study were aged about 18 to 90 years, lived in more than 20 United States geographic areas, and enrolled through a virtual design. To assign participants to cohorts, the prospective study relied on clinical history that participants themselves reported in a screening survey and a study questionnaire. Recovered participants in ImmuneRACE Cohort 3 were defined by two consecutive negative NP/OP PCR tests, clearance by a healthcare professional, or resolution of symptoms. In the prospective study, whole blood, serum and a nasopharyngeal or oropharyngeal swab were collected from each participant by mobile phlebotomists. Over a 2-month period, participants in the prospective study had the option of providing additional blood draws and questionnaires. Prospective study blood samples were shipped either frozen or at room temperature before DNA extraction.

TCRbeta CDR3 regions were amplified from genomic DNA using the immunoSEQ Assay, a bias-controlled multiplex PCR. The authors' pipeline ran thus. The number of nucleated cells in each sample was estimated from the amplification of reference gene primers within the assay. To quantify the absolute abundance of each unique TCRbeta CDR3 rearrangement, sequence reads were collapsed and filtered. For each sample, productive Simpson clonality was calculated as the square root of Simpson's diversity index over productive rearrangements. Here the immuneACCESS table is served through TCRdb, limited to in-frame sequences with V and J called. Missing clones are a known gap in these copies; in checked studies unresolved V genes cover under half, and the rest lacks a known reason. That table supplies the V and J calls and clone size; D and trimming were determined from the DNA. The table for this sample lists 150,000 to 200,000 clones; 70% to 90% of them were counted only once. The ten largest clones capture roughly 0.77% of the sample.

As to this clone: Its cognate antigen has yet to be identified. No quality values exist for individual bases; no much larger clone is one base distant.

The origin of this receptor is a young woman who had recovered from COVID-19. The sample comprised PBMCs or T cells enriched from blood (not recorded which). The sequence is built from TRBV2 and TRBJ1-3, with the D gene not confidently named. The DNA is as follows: TGTGCCAGCAGTGTCGGCGACTACTCTGGAAACACCATATATTTT. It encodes CASSVGDYSGNTIYF.